The sequence of this T cell receptor beta chain was determined in a study of blood T cell repertoires in COVID-19. Background on the study: In each case, the material was cDNA or gDNA derived from T cells, B-cell-depleted T cells, or PBMCs.

The study recruited people aged roughly 18 to 100 years across around 23 US areas. Participant reports of clinical history set cohort assignment. Comment on this clone: Within the sample, other DNA sequences also encode this same CDR3.

Per the study methods: How many nucleated cells were present was estimated from reference gene primer amplification. Measured with immunoSEQ multiplex PCR; TCRdb has only the in-frame clones, and not every one. V, J and clone size derive from that table, while D and trimming were established from the DNA sequence. The profile shows roughly 220,000 clones, 70% to 90% of them singletons. The source of this sequence is a woman aged 40 to 50 with acute COVID-19. The sequencing sample was made of PBMCs or T cells enriched from blood (not recorded which).

The CDR3 sequence is CASSVEGSGGTDTQYF. CDR3 coding DNA: TGTGCCAGCAGCGTAGAAGGTAGCGGGGGGACAGATACGCAGTATTTT. The chain is built from TRBV9 and TRBJ2-3, with 10 bases matching TRBD2. In germline, CDR1 is SGDLS, CDR2 YYNGEE. The CDR3 has 16 amino acids. V lost 0 bases to trimming and J lost 3 bases; unmatched junction nucleotides: 4.